Below are 27 T cell receptor beta chains sequenced from a single sample in a study of cytomegalovirus exposure and HLA in healthy donors. Some clones are missing from TCRdb's copy, which holds only in-frame ones; the method was immunoSEQ multiplex PCR. The table has roughly 150,000 clones, 80% to 90% seen once. The sequenced material came from PBMCs. Source of these receptors: a young woman in good health and CMV-seronegative.

This sequence joins TRBV25-1 and TRBJ2-5; D is unresolved. This CDR3 is built from 12 residues. Trimming removed 4 bases from V and 2 bases from J, with 5 bases in between. Germline CDR1 is MGHDK and CDR2 is SYGVNS. Here the CDR3 DNA reads TGTGCCAGCAGTGGTGTGCAAGAGACCCAGTACTTC. It is translated as CASSGVQETQYF.

The chain carries TRBV5-1 and TRBJ1-3; D remains ambiguous. The V end lost 4 bases, the J end lost 0 bases, and 14 bases lay between the germline ends. Germline loops: CDR1 SGHRS, CDR2 YFSETQ. This CDR3 is built from 16 residues. The chain's CDR3 is CASSTGENLSGNTIYF. The CDR3 DNA sequence: TGCGCCAGCAGCACTGGAGAGAATCTCTCTGGAAACACCATATATTTT.

The chain's CDR3 is CASSYSSGVSYEQFF. CDR3 in DNA: TGTGCCAGCAGTTACTCTAGCGGGGTGAGTTATGAGCAGTTCTTC. The V gene is TRBV6-5, the J gene TRBJ2-1; 8 bases map to TRBD2. The CDR3 is 15 residues long. Trimming at V came to 0 bases and at J to 8 bases, leaving 6 bases not matched to a gene. Germline V gives CDR1 MNHEY, CDR2 SVGAGI.

The CDR3 DNA reads as TGTGCCAGCAGCTTTGGCCGGGGGGCATCAGATACGCAGTATTTT. This codes for CASSFGRGASDTQYF. The rearrangement joins TRBV7-3 to TRBJ2-3; TRBD2 is a possible D gene (7 bases). Germline lookup yields CDR1 SGHTA and CDR2 FQGTGA. V shed 3 bases and J shed 4 bases, with 14 bases lying between them. The CDR3 has 15 residues. Supplemented by reference TRBV7-3 and TRBJ2-3, the full variable domain reads GAGVSQTPSNKVTEKGKYVELRCDPISGHTALYWYRQSLGQGPEFLIYFQGTGAADDSGLPNDRFFAVRPEGSVSTLKIQRTERGDSAVYLCASSFGRGASDTQYFGPGTRLTVL.

V gene TRBV5-4 combines with J gene TRBJ1-4, with 7 bases identical to TRBD1. This CDR3 comprises 14 residues. CDR1 is SGHNT and CDR2 is YYREEE in the germline V gene (reference sequence). J was trimmed by 7 bases and V by 2 bases; bases with no gene match: 5. CDR3 bases: TGTGCCAGCAGCTTTGAGGGGGCGGGTGAAAAACTGTTTTTT. It specifies CASSFEGAGEKLFF.

The chain has TRBV4-3 and TRBJ1-4; D may be TRBD1 (5 bases). Germline lookup yields CDR1 LGHNA and CDR2 YSLEER. Trimming took 6 bases from V and 0 from J, leaving 14 bases between them. The CDR3 runs to 16 residues. The CDR3 coding sequence is TGCGCCAGCAGTTATTCGTCGGGGCCAACTAATGAAAAACTGTTTTTT. Translation: CASSYSSGPTNEKLFF.

This chain links TRBV9 with TRBJ2-2; a possible D gene is TRBD1 (6 bases). The CDR3 totals 14 residues. Trimming left V 3 bases short and J 1 base short, with 7 bases between. Per the germline V gene, CDR1 is SGDLS and CDR2 is YYNGEE. This chain's CDR3 is CASSAGQNTGELFF. CDR3 DNA sequence: TGTGCCAGCAGCGCGGGACAGAACACCGGGGAGCTGTTTTTT. Together with reference TRBV9 and TRBJ2-2, the CDR3 gives the full variable domain: DSGVTQTPKHLITATGQRVTLRCSPRSGDLSVYWYQQSLDQGLQFLIQYYNGEERAKGNILERFSAQQFPDLHSELNLSSLELGDSALYFCASSAGQNTGELFFGEGSRLTVL.

The rearrangement uses TRBV14 and TRBJ2-7, with TRBD2 matching 7 bases. Germline assignment: CDR1 SGHDN and CDR2 FVKESK. The J segment lost 3 bases and the V segment lost 1 base, leaving 6 bases of the junction unmatched. The CDR3 is made up of 15 amino acids. The CDR3 sequence is CASSQAGSGGYEQYF. The DNA of the CDR3 is TGTGCCAGCAGCCAAGCGGGGTCGGGGGGCTACGAGCAGTACTTC. Combining the CDR3 with reference TRBV14 and TRBJ2-7 gives the whole variable domain EAGVTQFPSHSVIEKGQTVTLRCDPISGHDNLYWYRRVMGKEIKFLLHFVKESKQDESGMPNNRFLAERTGGTYSTLKVQPAELEDSGVYFCASSQAGSGGYEQYFGPGTRLTVT.

The rearrangement uses TRBV7-3 and TRBJ2-1; 8 positions match TRBD2. The V segment lost 5 bases and the J segment 5 bases; nucleotides outside the gene matches: 8. Germline V gene data show CDR1 as SGHTA and CDR2 as FQGTGA. The CDR3 is 15 amino acids. The CDR3 loop reads CASSPAGVWDNEQFF. In DNA, the CDR3 is TGTGCCAGCAGCCCAGCGGGAGTCTGGGACAATGAGCAGTTCTTC.

The chain combines TRBV7-3 with TRBJ2-3, with TRBD2 as a possible D gene (5 bases). There are 15 residues in the CDR3. V was trimmed by 2 bases and J by 2 bases, leaving 11 bases between them. The germline V gene encodes CDR1 SGHTA and CDR2 FQGTGA. CDR3 loop: CASSLSGSYTDTQYF. The DNA of the CDR3 is TGTGCCAGCAGCTTATCGGGGAGTTACACAGATACGCAGTATTTT.

The chain combines TRBV25-1 with TRBJ1-6; weak D call: TRBD1 (6 bases). The V and J ends lost 5 bases and 9 bases respectively, with 17 bases between them. The CDR3 covers 15 residues. Germline lookup yields CDR1 MGHDK and CDR2 SYGVNS. CDR3 DNA sequence: TGTGCCAGCAGTCCACCGACAGGAGGACTTTCACCCCTCCACTTT. As protein: CASSPPTGGLSPLHF.

The CDR3 coding sequence is TGTGCCAGCAGCTCCTCGGGGACCTCTTGGGCCCAGCATTTT. It is translated as CASSSSGTSWAQHF. J is TRBJ1-5 and V is TRBV11-2; possible D gene TRBD1, 5 bases. CDR1 and CDR2 (germline): SGHAT, FQNNGV. V lost 4 bases, J lost 11 bases, and 18 bases lay in between. CDR3 size: 14 residues. The full variable domain, with the rest looked up from reference TRBV11-2 and TRBJ1-5, is EAGVAQSPRYKIIEKRQSVAFWCNPISGHATLYWYQQILGQGPKLLIQFQNNGVVDDSQLPKDRFSAERLKGVDSTLKIQPAKLEDSAVYLCASSSSGTSWAQHFGDGTRLSIL.

This clone was counted a single time. This chain links TRBV2 with TRBJ2-5; the match to TRBD2 covers 12 bases. The CDR3 is made up of 17 amino acids. V lost 4 bases to trimming and J lost 5 bases; unmatched junction nucleotides: 11. The germline CDR1 and CDR2 sequences are SNHLY and FYNNEI. The DNA of the CDR3 is TGTGCCAGCAGTGCCGCTAGCGGGAGGGCCGCGGTTGAGACCCAGTACTTC. It specifies CASSAASGRAAVETQYF.

The gene calls are TRBV6-6 and TRBJ1-4; D is ambiguous. Germline loops: CDR1 MNHNY, CDR2 SVGAGI (reference sequence). The CDR3 length is 14 residues. The V and J ends lost 2 bases and 7 bases respectively, with 11 bases between them. CDR3 DNA sequence: TGTGCCAGCAGTTACAGCCAGCCAGGTGAAAAACTGTTTTTT. It is translated as CASSYSQPGEKLFF.

V and J are TRBV13 and TRBJ2-2; TRBD1 might be the D (6 bases). Trimming pared 5 bases from V and 7 bases from J, leaving 14 bases between. CDR1 is PRHDT and CDR2 is FYEKMQ in the germline V gene (reference sequence). The CDR3 consists of 14 residues. CDR3 coding DNA: TGTGCCAGCAGCCCCCGGCTAGGGGGCGGGGAGCTGTTTTTT. It specifies CASSPRLGGGELFF.

The rearrangement joins TRBV27 to TRBJ2-3, with D perhaps given as TRBD1 or TRBD2 (5 bases each). CDR1 and CDR2 (germline): MNHEY, SMNVEV (reference sequence). Trimming removed 10 bases at V and 5 bases at J, with 19 bases between. The CDR3 length is 14 residues. Here the CDR3 reads CATAPGDEGDTQYF. The CDR3 nucleotides are TGTGCCACGGCCCCCGGGGACGAGGGAGATACGCAGTATTTT.

The rearrangement links TRBV4-3 to TRBJ2-7; a possible D gene is TRBD1 (5 bases). Trimming took 0 bases from V and 2 from J, leaving 11 bases between them. Germline values: CDR1 LGHNA, CDR2 YSLEER. The CDR3 extends over 15 amino acids. CDR3 residues: CASSQDRGKTYEQYF. Here the CDR3 DNA reads TGCGCCAGCAGCCAAGATAGGGGCAAGACCTACGAGCAGTACTTC.

The chain employs TRBV5-4 and TRBJ2-1; the match to TRBD2 covers 11 bases. V lost 4 bases to trimming and J lost 6 bases; unmatched junction nucleotides: 6. The germline V gene encodes CDR1 SGHNT and CDR2 YYREEE (reference sequence). The CDR3 is made up of 15 amino acids. The CDR3 reads CASSLLAGGPNEQFF. The DNA for the CDR3 is TGTGCCAGCAGCCTTTTAGCGGGAGGGCCCAATGAGCAGTTCTTC.

V and J are TRBV27 and TRBJ2-5; 9 bases line up with TRBD1. The CDR3 is made up of 16 amino acids. Per germline, CDR1 MNHEY and CDR2 SMNVEV (reference sequence). V dropped 4 bases and J dropped 4; count of bases not matched to a gene: 10. CDR3 nucleotides: TGTGCCAGCAGTTCCGACAGGGGGGTAGACGGAGAGACCCAGTACTTC. Translated: CASSSDRGVDGETQYF.

The chain employs TRBV30 and TRBJ2-7, with no clear D. The CDR3 covers 12 residues. In germline, CDR1 is GTSNPN, CDR2 SVGIG (reference sequence). The V end lost 8 bases, the J end lost 3 bases, and 14 bases lay between the germline ends. The DNA for the CDR3 is TGTGCCGGAGAAGATGGCAGCTACGAGCAGTACTTC. Translated, it gives CAGEDGSYEQYF.

V and J are TRBV5-4 and TRBJ2-5; D is unresolved. The germline V gene has CDR1 SGHNT and CDR2 YYREEE (reference sequence). V was shortened by 5 bases and J by 0 bases, with 11 bases between the two germline ends. The CDR3 has 14 residues. The CDR3 sequence: CASSRSGDQETQYF. As DNA, the CDR3 is TGTGCCAGCAGTCGGTCCGGAGACCAAGAGACCCAGTACTTC. Full variable domain (rest looked up from reference TRBV5-4 and TRBJ2-5): ETGVTQSPTHLIKTRGQQVTLRCSSQSGHNTVSWYQQALGQGPQFIFQYYREEENGRGNFPPRFSGLQFPNYSSELNVNALELDDSALYLCASSRSGDQETQYFGPGTRLLVL.

V and J are TRBV19 and TRBJ2-6; no reliable D call. V lost 8 bases and J 2 bases, leaving 4 bases between the germline ends. The CDR3 has 12 residues. Germline assignment: CDR1 LNHDA and CDR2 SQIVND (reference sequence). This chain's CDR3 is CASLTGANVLTF. DNA of the CDR3: TGTGCCAGTTTGACTGGGGCCAACGTCCTGACTTTC.

The V and J genes are TRBV27 and TRBJ1-5, with unresolved D. This CDR3 contains 14 residues. The germline V gene encodes CDR1 MNHEY and CDR2 SMNVEV (reference sequence). V gave up 4 bases and J gave up 3 bases, with 10 bases separating them. The CDR3 is CASSSWVDNQPQHF. CDR3 bases: TGTGCCAGCAGTTCGTGGGTGGACAATCAGCCCCAGCATTTT.

This sequence joins TRBV5-1 and TRBJ2-3, with D perhaps TRBD1 or TRBD2 (5 bases each). The germline CDR1 and CDR2 sequences are SGHRS and YFSETQ. The CDR3 covers 15 residues. Trimming removed 1 base at V and 5 bases at J, with 14 bases between. Written as DNA, the CDR3 is TGCGCCAGCAGCTTGCGGGGACCGAGTCGAGATACGCAGTATTTT. Translation gives CASSLRGPSRDTQYF. The whole variable domain, filled in from reference TRBV5-1 and TRBJ2-3, reads KAGVTQTPRYLIKTRGQQVTLSCSPISGHRSVSWYQQTPGQGLQFLFEYFSETQRNKGNFPGRFSGRQFSNSRSEMNVSTLELGDSALYLCASSLRGPSRDTQYFGPGTRLTVL.

The chain links TRBV19 to TRBJ1-1, with D unresolved. This CDR3 is 14 amino acids long. Trimming cost V 7 bases and J 1 base, with 13 bases left between them. Germline CDR1 LNHDA, CDR2 SQIVND (reference sequence). CDR3 residues: CASTPDGSNTEAFF. The CDR3 bases are TGTGCCAGTACCCCGGACGGGTCGAACACTGAAGCTTTCTTT.

This chain uses TRBV5-1 with TRBJ2-1; TRBD2 agrees at 8 bases. V lost 2 bases and J lost 5; bases outside the gene matches: 6. Germline V gene lookup returns CDR1 SGHRS and CDR2 YFSETQ. CDR3 length equals 15 residues. The CDR3 coding sequence is TGCGCCAGCAGCTTACCGGGAGGGAGAGACAATGAGCAGTTCTTC. Protein: CASSLPGGRDNEQFF.

This chain joins TRBV2 and TRBJ2-1; D is perhaps TRBD2 (6 bases). CDR1 and CDR2 from the germline V gene are SNHLY and FYNNEI. The CDR3 totals 16 residues. Trimming stripped 7 bases from V and 0 bases from J, with 16 bases between. The CDR3, as DNA: TGTGCCAGCATCCCAAGGGACTCGCTCTCCTACAATGAGCAGTTCTTC. This codes for CASIPRDSLSYNEQFF.